This T cell receptor (beta chain) was observed in a study of CXCR3-negative and CXCR3-positive naive CD8 T cells. Remarks on this clonotype: Its antigen is not known.

Findings and caveats of the study: Memory CD8+ cells had much lower diversity, and both naive subsets had comparably high diversity. Naive CXCR3-positive cells had TRB CDR3s more hydrophobic than those of CXCR3-negative naive cells.

The CDR3 length is 15 residues. Per germline, CDR1 DFQATT and CDR2 SNEGSKA (reference sequence). The libraries of TRB cDNA were constructed through 5' RACE using UMI labels. TCRdb processed the 5' RACE reads again and assigns one entry to each CDR3 protein, with no DNA. The listing records roughly 140,000 distinct CDR3 sequences. The chain joins TRBV20-1 to TRBJ2-1; no DNA is available, so the TRBD2 call from TCRdb remains unchecked. Sequenced: naive CXCR3+ CD8+ T cells from blood. The subset was: CD45RO-CCR7+CD27+CD95- naive CD8+ T cells expressing CXCR3 (TNR3+). The receptor was isolated from a human donor in good health. Some clones in this sample may be carry-over from other donors' samples. CDR3 amino acids: CSAQPGLAPYNEQFF.